This T cell receptor (beta chain) is drawn from a study of cytomegalovirus exposure and HLA in healthy donors. Across the study: The same platform used for the approximately 670 first-cohort repertoires was also used for the approximately 120 validation repertoires, as a later analysis reported.

Here immunoSEQ multiplex PCR was the method, and the copy in TCRdb shows in-frame clones only, minus some. The sample yields some 130,000 clones, roughly 79% seen once. Trimming removed 4 bases from V and 3 bases from J; junction bases left unmatched: 0. CDR1 is LGHNA, CDR2 YNFKEQ, per germline. The CDR3 runs to 12 residues. This clone occurred once. The antigen remains unidentified. The study, taken as a whole, reports: Associated with cytomegalovirus, according to the listing, were fewer than 200 TCR beta chains. Diagnosis of cytomegalovirus status made by the classifier reportedly showed high specificity and sensitivity. That first-cohort TCR clusters tended to co-occur in the 120 or so validation repertoires was found in a later analysis.

V usage is TRBV4-2 and J usage is TRBJ2-7, with 7 bases that match TRBD2. The receptor was derived from a man aged 25 to 40 in good health and CMV-seropositive. The material sequenced was PBMCs. Here the CDR3 DNA reads TGTGCCAGCAGCCCTAGCGGCTACGAGCAGTACTTC. This codes for CASSPSGYEQYF.